Sequencing of this T cell receptor beta chain was carried out in a study of cytomegalovirus exposure and HLA in healthy donors. Overall study findings and caveats: Later genetic work tied a missense DCLRE1C variant to beta-chain V and J trimming.

CDR1 is GTSNPN, CDR2 SVGIG, per germline (reference sequence). There are 14 residues in the CDR3. V lost 1 base and J lost 6, with 12 bases in between. PCR employed 60 Vbeta and 13 Jbeta primers. Sequenced by immunoSEQ multiplex PCR; TCRdb stores in-frame clones only, minus some. The sample records around 200,000 clones, 75% to 90% being singletons. Of note for this clone: Its antigen is currently unknown.

The sample consisted of PBMCs. The chain combines TRBV30 with TRBJ1-4, with D perhaps matching TRBD1 (6 bases). This sequence originates from a woman between 50 and 59 years old in good health and CMV-seropositive. This chain's CDR3 is CAWSADSGHEKLFF. CDR3 sequence (DNA): TGTGCCTGGAGTGCGGACAGCGGACATGAAAAACTGTTTTTT.